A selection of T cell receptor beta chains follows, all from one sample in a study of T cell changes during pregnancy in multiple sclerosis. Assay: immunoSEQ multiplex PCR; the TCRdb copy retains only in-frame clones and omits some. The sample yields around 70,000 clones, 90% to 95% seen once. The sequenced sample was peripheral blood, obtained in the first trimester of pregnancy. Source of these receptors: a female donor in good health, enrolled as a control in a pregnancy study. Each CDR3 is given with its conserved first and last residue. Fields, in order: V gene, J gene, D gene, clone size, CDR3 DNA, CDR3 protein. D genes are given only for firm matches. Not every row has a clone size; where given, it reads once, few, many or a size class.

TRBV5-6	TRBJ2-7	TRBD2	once	TGTGCCAGCAGCTTGGTTGGGGCTAGCGGGAGTACCTACGAGCAGTACTTC	CASSLVGASGSTYEQYF
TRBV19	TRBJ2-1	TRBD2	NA	TGTGCCAGTAAGTCCCCTAGCGGGAGGGCCCGGCACAATGAGCAGTTCTTC	CASKSPSGRARHNEQFF
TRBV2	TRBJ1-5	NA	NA	TGTGCCACCGGGTACGGTCAGCCCCAGCATTTT	CATGYGQPQHF
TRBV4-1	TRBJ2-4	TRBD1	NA	TGCGCCAGCAGCCAAGATCCCAGGGGGCTGGCCAAAAACATTCAGTACTTC	CASSQDPRGLAKNIQYF
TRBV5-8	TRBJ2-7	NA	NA	TGTGCCAGCAGCTTGGTCGTAAACGAGCAGTACTTC	CASSLVVNEQYF
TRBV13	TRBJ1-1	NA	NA	TGTGCCAGCAGCCTTGGACGCGGAGGAACTGAAGCTTTCTTT	CASSLGRGGTEAFF
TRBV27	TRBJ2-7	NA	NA	TGTGCCAGCAGTCGAGGGTTTCCGGGGTTGAGCTCCTACGAGCAGTACTTC	CASSRGFPGLSSYEQYF
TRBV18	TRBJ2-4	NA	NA	TGTGCCAGCTCACCACGGGCAGATGGATCCAAAAACATTCAGTACTTC	CASSPRADGSKNIQYF
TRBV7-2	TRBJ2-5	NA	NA	TGTGCCAGCAGCCCCGGCCTAGCGAACCAAGAGACCCAGTACTTC	CASSPGLANQETQYF
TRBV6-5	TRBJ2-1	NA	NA	TGTGCCAGCAGTTACTCGATCGGGACACTTTACAATGAGCAGTTCTTC	CASSYSIGTLYNEQFF
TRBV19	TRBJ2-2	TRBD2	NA	TGTGCCAGTAGCGGACTAGCGGGCGGGGAGCTGTTTTTT	CASSGLAGGELFF
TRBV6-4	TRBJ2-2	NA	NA	TGTGCCAGCAGAGACATCGCGAACACCGGGGAGCTGTTTTTT	CASRDIANTGELFF
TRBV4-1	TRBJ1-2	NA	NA	TGCGCCAGCAGCCAAGTAATCAGGGAAGAATATGGCTACACCTTC	CASSQVIREEYGYTF
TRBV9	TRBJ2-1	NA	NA	TGTGCCAGCAGCGCACTTCGAGCGAGGAATGAGCAGTTCTTC	CASSALRARNEQFF
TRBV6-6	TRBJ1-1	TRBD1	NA	TGTGCCAGCACATTAGGACAGGGTTTCACTGAAGCTTTCTTT	CASTLGQGFTEAFF
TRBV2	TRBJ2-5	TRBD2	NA	TGTGCCAGCAGTGGCCTAGCGGGAGGGCCTTCGGAGACCCAGTACTTC	CASSGLAGGPSETQYF
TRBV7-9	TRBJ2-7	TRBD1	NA	TGTGCCAGCAGCTTAGGGACAGGGTTGCCCTACGAGCAGTACTTC	CASSLGTGLPYEQYF
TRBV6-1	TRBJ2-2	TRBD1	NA	TGTGCCAGCAGTCCCGGGACAGGGGACACCGGGGAGCTGTTTTTT	CASSPGTGDTGELFF
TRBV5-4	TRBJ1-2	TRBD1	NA	TGTGCCAGCAGCACCCAGGGGGCAGACTACGGCTACACCTTC	CASSTQGADYGYTF
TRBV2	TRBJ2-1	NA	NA	TGTGCCAGCAGTGAAGGTAGCGGTCCCTACAATGAGCAGTTCTTC	CASSEGSGPYNEQFF
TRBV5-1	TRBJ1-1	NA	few	TGCGCCAGCAGCGTACAGGGATTTAACACTGAAGCTTTCTTT	CASSVQGFNTEAFF
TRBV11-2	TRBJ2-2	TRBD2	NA	TGTGCCAGCGCCTGGGGGGGGACGAACACCGGGGAGCTGTTTTTT	CASAWGGTNTGELFF
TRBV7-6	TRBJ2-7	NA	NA	TGTGCCAGCAGCTTAGGAACGGAGTACGAGCAGTACTTC	CASSLGTEYEQYF
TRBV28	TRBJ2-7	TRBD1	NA	TGTGCCAGCAGCCTATCGGGACAGGGGTTCTCCTACGAGCAGTACTTC	CASSLSGQGFSYEQYF
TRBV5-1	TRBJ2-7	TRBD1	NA	TGCGCCAGCAGCTCCTCCGGGACAGGGACCTACGAGCAGTACTTC	CASSSSGTGTYEQYF
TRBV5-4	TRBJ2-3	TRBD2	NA	TGTGCCAGCAGCGTATTGCTAGCGGGAGGGACAGATACGCAGTATTTT	CASSVLLAGGTDTQYF
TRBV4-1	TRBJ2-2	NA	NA	TGCGCCAGCAGCCTGACAGGTCTGGGGGAGCTGTTTTTT	CASSLTGLGELFF
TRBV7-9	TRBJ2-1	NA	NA	TGTGCCAGCAGCCTTGGGAGCTACAATGAGCAGTTCTTC	CASSLGSYNEQFF
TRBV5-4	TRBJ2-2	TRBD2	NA	TGTGCCAGCAGCACTTTTACTAGCGGGATGGCCGGGGAGCTGTTTTTT	CASSTFTSGMAGELFF
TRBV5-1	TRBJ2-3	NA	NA	TGCGCCAGCAGCTTAATCCCAGCCAGCGCAGATACGCAGTATTTT	CASSLIPASADTQYF
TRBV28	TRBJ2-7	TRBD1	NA	TGTGCCAGCAGTGCGGACAGGGGGCGTAGGAGGTACGAGCAGTACTTC	CASSADRGRRRYEQYF
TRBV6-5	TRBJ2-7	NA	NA	TGTGCCAGCAGTTACGGGCAAGCCGAGCAGTACTTC	CASSYGQAEQYF
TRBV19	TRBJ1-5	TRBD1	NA	TGTGCCAGTCCAGGACAGGGCAGGGATCAGCCCCAGCATTTT	CASPGQGRDQPQHF
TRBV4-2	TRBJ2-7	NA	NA	TGTGCCAGCAGCCAAGAAGCACAGCCCTACGAGCAGTACTTC	CASSQEAQPYEQYF
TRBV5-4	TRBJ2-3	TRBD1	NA	TGTGCCAGCAGCTTGGCGGGACAGCGGTCGACAGATACGCAGTATTTT	CASSLAGQRSTDTQYF
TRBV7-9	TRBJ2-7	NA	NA	TGTGCCAGCAACCACGGGCCCGGGACCTACGAGCAGTACTTC	CASNHGPGTYEQYF
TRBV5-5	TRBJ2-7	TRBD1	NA	TGTGCCAGCAGCTTGGGGGACAGGGGGTGGGGCGAGCAGTACTTC	CASSLGDRGWGEQYF
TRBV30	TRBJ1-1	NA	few	TGTGCCTGGAGTGTTTCGAGAACTGAAGCTTTCTTT	CAWSVSRTEAFF
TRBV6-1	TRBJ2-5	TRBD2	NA	TGTGCCAGCAGTGGGCCCTTATGGGCGGGAGTACCTGAGACCCAGTACTTC	CASSGPLWAGVPETQYF
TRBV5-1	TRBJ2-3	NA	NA	TGCGCCAGCAGGAGGGATCCTCACACAGATACGCAGTATTTT	CASRRDPHTDTQYF
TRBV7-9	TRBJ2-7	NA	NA	TGTGCCAGCAGCTTCGGACAGCAGCAGTACTTC	CASSFGQQQYF
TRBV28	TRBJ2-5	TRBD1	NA	TGTGCCAGCAGCGTAACGGGACAGGGTTGGGAGACCCAGTACTTC	CASSVTGQGWETQYF
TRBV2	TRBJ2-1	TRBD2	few	TGTGCCAGCAGTGACCTAGCGGGAGCATACAATGAGCAGTTCTTC	CASSDLAGAYNEQFF
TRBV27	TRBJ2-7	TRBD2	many	TGTGCCAGCAGTTTATCGCTAGCGGGAGTCGACGAGCAGTACTTC	CASSLSLAGVDEQYF
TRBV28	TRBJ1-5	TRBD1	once	TGTGCCAGCAGTTCCTCCACAGGGGTTGCGAGGCAGCCCCAGCATTTT	CASSSSTGVARQPQHF
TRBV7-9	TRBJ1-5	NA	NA	TGTGCCAGCAGCCCCAGGGGTGGCAATCAGCCCCAGCATTTT	CASSPRGGNQPQHF